This T cell receptor (beta chain) was observed in a study of identifying expanded T cells in peripheral blood. Clones were read by immunoSEQ multiplex PCR, and TCRdb kept only the in-frame ones, dropping some. The profile shows approximately 120,000 clones, roughly 90% of them singletons. Healthy donors had no documented immune events, such as infections, while sampled. Study-wide results and limits: Variance in clone template counts between approximately two-week samples significantly increased with total template count across all healthy donors. About 1.2 clones differed between technical replicates, versus about 16 and 19 over time.

As for this clone: The antigen is not known.

Germline lookup yields CDR1 SQVTM and CDR2 ANQGSEA. The CDR3 covers 14 residues. V lost 5 bases and J lost 3; bases outside the gene matches: 4. This TCR derives from a person aged 18 to 69 in good health. The rearrangement joins TRBV29-1 to TRBJ2-2, with 9 bases identical to TRBD1. The sequenced material came from blood. CDR3 amino acids: CSVRRDRDTGELFF. The CDR3 region has the DNA TGCAGCGTTCGGAGGGACAGGGACACCGGGGAGCTGTTTTTT.